This T cell receptor (beta chain) was identified in a study of chemoradiotherapy in HPV16-positive cancers. At the level of the study: Candidate HPV-specific clones and shared TCR motifs came from a couple of HPV16-positive patients. Whole-study results and caveats: Candidate HPV-specific clones and E7-related TCR motifs grew in tumor during treatment. Functional assays defining HPV-specific T cells used only two HPV16-positive patients. In HPV16-positive patients, HPV-responsive T-cell expansion tracked better recurrence-free survival.

Method: immunoSEQ multiplex PCR; TCRdb's copy keeps in-frame clones and lacks some. The sample records around 22,000 clones, around 90% being singletons. Germline V gene data show CDR1 as SGHRS and CDR2 as YFSETQ. This CDR3 is built from 15 residues. Trimming shortened V by 0 bases and J by 1 base, and 7 bases separated the two germline ends. Concerning this clone: What it binds is not known.

The chain recombines TRBV5-1 with TRBJ2-2, with D hard to call. The TCR comes from a human donor with HPV-associated anogenital cancer. The sequenced sample was blood, obtained from a patient who underwent chemoradiotherapy. As DNA, the CDR3 is TGCGCCAGCAGCTTGGGACATAGGAACACCGGGGAGCTGTTTTTT. Translated: CASSLGHRNTGELFF.